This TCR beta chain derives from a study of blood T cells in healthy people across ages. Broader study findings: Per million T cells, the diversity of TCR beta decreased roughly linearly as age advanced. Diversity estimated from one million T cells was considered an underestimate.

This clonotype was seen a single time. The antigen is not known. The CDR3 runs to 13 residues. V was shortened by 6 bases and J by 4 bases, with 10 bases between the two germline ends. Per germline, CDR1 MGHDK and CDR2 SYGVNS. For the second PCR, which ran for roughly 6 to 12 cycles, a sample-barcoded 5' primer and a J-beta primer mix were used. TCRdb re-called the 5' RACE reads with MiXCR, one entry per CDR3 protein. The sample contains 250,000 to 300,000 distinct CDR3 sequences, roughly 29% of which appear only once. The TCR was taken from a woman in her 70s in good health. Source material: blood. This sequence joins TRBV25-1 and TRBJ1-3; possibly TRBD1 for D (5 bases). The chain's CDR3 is CASRGEFGNTIYF. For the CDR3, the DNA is TGTGCCAGCAGAGGGGAGTTCGGAAACACCATATATTTT.